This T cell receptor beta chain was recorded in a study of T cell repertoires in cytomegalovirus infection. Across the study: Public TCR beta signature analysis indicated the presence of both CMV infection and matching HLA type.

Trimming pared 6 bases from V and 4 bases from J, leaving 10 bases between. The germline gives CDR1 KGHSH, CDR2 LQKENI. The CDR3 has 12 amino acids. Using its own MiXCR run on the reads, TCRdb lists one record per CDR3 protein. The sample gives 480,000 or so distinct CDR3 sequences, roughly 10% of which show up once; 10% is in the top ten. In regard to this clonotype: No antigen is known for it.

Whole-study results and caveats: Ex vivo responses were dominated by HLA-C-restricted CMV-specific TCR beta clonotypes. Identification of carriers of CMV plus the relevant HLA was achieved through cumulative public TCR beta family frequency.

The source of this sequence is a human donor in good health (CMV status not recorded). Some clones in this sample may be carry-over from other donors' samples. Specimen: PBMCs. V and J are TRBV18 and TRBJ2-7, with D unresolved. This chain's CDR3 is CASSASRYEQYF. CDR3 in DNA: TGTGCCAGCTCGGCGTCTAGATACGAGCAGTACTTC.